This T cell receptor beta chain came from a study of T cell responses to AZD1222 COVID-19 vaccine. Study outcomes and limitations: In the spike-specific TCR repertoire, nearly half reportedly target unmutated variant regions.

Sequenced by immunoSEQ multiplex PCR; TCRdb stores in-frame clones only, minus some. The sample has 150,000 to 180,000 clones; around nine tenths are singletons. CDR3 size: 13 residues. The germline gives CDR1 SGHNT, CDR2 YYREEE (reference sequence). The V and J ends lost 4 bases and 5 bases respectively, with 13 bases between them. In regard to this clone: Its target is not known.

This receptor was obtained from an adult in good health. This chain connects TRBV5-4 to TRBJ2-7; D is unresolved. The input for sequencing was peripheral blood, taken on day 0 of AZD1222 vaccination. The CDR3 is CASSRVGFHEQYF. The CDR3 region has the DNA TGTGCCAGCAGCCGGGTAGGTTTCCACGAGCAGTACTTC.